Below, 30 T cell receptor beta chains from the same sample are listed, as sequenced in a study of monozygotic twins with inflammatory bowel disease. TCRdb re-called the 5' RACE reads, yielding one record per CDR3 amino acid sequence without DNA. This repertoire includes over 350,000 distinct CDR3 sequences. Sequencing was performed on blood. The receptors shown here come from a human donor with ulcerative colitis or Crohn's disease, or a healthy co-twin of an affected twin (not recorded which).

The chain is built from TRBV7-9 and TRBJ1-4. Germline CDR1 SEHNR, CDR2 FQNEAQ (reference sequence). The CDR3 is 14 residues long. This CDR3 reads CASSLRDGNEKLFF.

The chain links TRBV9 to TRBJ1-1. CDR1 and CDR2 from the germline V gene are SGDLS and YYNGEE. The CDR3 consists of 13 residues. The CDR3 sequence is CASSVSGSAEAFF.

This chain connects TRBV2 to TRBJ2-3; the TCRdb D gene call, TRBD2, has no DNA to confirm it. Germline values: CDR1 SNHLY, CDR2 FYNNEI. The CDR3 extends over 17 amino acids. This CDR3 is CASSEDNLAGGPDTQYF.

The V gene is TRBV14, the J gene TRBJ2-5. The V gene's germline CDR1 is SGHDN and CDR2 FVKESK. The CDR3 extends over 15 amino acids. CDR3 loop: CASSQATALEETQYF. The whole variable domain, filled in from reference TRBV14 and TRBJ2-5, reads EAGVTQFPSHSVIEKGQTVTLRCDPISGHDNLYWYRRVMGKEIKFLLHFVKESKQDESGMPNNRFLAERTGGTYSTLKVQPAELEDSGVYFCASSQATALEETQYFGPGTRLLVL.

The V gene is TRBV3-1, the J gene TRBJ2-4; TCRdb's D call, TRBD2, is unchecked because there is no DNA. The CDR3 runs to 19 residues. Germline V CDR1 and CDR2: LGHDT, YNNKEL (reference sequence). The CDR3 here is CASSRFPAGGPSAKNIQYF.

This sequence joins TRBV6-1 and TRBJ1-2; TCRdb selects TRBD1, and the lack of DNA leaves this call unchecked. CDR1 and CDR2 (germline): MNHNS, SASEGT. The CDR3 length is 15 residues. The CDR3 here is CATNLGQGLSYGYTF.

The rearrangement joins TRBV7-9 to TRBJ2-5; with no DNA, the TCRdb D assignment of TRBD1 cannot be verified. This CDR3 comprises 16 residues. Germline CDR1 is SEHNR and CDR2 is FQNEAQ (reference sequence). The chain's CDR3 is CASSLTTGQGRETQYF.

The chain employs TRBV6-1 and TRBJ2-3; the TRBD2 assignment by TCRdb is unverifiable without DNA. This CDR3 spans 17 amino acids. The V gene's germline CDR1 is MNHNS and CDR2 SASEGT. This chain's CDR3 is CASSDLAGGGGTDTQYF.

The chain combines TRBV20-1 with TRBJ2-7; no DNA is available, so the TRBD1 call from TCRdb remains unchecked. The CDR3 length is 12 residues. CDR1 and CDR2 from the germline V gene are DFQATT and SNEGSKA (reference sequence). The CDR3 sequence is CSASRPLYEQYF.

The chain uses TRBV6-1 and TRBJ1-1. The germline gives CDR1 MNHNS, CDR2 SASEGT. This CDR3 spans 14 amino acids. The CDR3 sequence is CASSQRSGEDEAFF.

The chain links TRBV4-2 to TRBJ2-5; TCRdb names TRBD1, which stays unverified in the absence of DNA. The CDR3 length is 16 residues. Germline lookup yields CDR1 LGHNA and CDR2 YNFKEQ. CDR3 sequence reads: CASSLAWTGQGETQYF.

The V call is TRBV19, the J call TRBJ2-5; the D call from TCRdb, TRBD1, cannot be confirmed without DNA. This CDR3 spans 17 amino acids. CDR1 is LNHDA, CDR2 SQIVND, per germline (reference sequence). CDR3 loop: CASSISGQGAGQETQYF.

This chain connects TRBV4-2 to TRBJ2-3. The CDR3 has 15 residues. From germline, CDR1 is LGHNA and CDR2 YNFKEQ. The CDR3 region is CASSPSGDITDTQYF.

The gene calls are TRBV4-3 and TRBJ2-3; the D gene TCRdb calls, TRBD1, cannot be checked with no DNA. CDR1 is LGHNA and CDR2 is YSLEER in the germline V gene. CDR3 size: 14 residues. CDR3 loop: CASSPGTVMDTQYF.

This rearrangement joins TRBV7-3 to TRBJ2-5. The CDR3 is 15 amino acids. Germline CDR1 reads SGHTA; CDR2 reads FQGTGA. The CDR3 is CASSLTGLTQETQYF.

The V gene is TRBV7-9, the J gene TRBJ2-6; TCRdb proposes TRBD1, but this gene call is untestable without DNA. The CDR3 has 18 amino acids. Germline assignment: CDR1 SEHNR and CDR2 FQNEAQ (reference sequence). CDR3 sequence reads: CASTLLGQGRSGANVLTF. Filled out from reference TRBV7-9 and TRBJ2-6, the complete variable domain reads DTGVSQNPRHKITKRGQNVTFRCDPISEHNRLYWYRQTLGQGPEFLTYFQNEAQLEKSRLLSDRFSAERPKGSFSTLEIQRTEQGDSAMYLCASTLLGQGRSGANVLTFGAGSRLTVL.

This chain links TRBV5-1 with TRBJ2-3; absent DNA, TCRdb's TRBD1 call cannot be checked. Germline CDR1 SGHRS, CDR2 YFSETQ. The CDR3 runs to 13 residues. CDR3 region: CASRPGSTDTQYF. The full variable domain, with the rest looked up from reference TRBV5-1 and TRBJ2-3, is KAGVTQTPRYLIKTRGQQVTLSCSPISGHRSVSWYQQTPGQGLQFLFEYFSETQRNKGNFPGRFSGRQFSNSRSEMNVSTLELGDSALYLCASRPGSTDTQYFGPGTRLTVL.

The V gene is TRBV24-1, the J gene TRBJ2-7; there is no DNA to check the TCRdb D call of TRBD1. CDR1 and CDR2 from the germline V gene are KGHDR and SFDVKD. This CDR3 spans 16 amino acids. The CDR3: CATSDPPQGPTYEQYF.

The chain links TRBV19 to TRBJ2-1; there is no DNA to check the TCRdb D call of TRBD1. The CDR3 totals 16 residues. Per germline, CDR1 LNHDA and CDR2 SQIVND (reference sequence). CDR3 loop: CASSSQTGATYNEQFF.

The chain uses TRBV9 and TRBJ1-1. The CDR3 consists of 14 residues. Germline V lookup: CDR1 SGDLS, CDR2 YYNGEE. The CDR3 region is CASSVAGGGTEAFF.

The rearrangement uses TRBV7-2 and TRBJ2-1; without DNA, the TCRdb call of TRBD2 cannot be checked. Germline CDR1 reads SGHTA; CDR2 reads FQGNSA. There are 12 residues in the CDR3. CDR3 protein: CASSHGLAGQFF.

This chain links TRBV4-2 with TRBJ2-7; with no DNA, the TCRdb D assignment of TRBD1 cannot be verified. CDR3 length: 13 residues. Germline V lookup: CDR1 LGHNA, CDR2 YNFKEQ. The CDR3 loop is CASSQPGALEQYF.

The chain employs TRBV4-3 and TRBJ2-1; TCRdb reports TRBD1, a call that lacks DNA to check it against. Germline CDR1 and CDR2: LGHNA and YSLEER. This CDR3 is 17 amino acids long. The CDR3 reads CASSQDTGQVYYNEQFF.

CDR3 sequence: CASSLIGAYYGYTF. The chain links TRBV7-2 to TRBJ1-2; TCRdb reports TRBD1, a call that lacks DNA to check it against. The V gene's germline CDR1 is SGHTA and CDR2 FQGNSA. The CDR3 contains 14 residues.

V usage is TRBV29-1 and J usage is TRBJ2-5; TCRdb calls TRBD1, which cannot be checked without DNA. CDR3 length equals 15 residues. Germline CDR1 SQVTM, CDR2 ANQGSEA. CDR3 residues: CSVEGTGGPQETQYF.

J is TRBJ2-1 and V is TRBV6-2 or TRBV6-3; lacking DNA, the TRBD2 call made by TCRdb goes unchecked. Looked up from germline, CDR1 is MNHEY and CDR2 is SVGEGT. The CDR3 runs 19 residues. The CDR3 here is CASSYRGSGGASSYNEQFF.

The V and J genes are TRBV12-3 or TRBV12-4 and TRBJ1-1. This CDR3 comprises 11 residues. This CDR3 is CASTQDTEAFF.

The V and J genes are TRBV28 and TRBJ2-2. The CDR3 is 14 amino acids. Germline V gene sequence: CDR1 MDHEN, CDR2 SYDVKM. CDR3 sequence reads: CASSDITNTGELFF. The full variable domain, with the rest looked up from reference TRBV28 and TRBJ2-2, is DVKVTQSSRYLVKRTGEKVFLECVQDMDHENMFWYRQDPGLGLRLIYFSYDVKMKEKGDIPEGYSVSREKKERFSLILESASTNQTSMYLCASSDITNTGELFFGEGSRLTVL.

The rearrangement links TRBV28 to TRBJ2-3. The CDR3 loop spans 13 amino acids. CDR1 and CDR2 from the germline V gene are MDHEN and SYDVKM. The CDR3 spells CASSFVNTDTQYF.

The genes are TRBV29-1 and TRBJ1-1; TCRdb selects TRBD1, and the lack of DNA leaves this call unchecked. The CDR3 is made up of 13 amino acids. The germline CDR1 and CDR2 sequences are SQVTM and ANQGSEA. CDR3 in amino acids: CSAEDRMNTEAFF.